This TCR beta chain was retrieved from a study of blood T cell repertoires in COVID-19. Study-wide background: Acute-phase and convalescent COVID-19 samples originated in the United States, Italy and Spain. PBMCs, B-cell-depleted T cells, or T cells provided the cDNA or gDNA that made up the material.

Cohort 3 recovery required two negative PCRs, clearance, or symptom resolution. This CDR3 contains 15 residues. In germline, CDR1 is MNHEY, CDR2 SVGEGT. Trimming at V came to 6 bases and at J to 3 bases, leaving 4 bases not matched to a gene. Data came from immunoSEQ multiplex PCR; TCRdb stores just in-frame clones and leaves some out. There are just over 150,000 clones in the sample; over 75% occur only once, and less than 8.5% lies in the top ten. The rearrangement uses TRBV6-2 or TRBV6-3 and TRBJ2-2; 10 bases agree with TRBD2. The sample was PBMCs or T cells enriched from blood (not recorded which). The sequence derives from a woman in her 50s who had recovered from COVID-19. CDR3 bases: TGTGCCAGCAGCCCACTAGCGGGGTACACCGGGGAGCTGTTTTTT. It encodes CASSPLAGYTGELFF.